Each of the 11 T cell receptor beta chains below was sequenced from the same sample in a study of cytomegalovirus exposure and HLA in healthy donors. 60 Vbeta and 13 Jbeta primers were used in PCR. TCRdb's copy holds only in-frame clones and misses some; the assay was immunoSEQ multiplex PCR. The table lists 200,000 to 300,000 clones, roughly 84% of them singletons. Input material: PBMCs. These receptors were taken from a girl aged 2 to 10 in good health and CMV-seronegative.

V is TRBV2 and J is TRBJ2-7; D is unresolved. The germline V gene has CDR1 SNHLY and CDR2 FYNNEI. The CDR3 sequence is 11 residues long. The V gene lost 5 bases and the J gene lost 3 bases, with 5 bases spanning the gap. The CDR3 loop reads CASSPVYEQYF. As DNA, the CDR3 is TGTGCCAGCAGTCCCGTCTACGAGCAGTACTTC. The entire variable domain, with the rest obtained from reference TRBV2 and TRBJ2-7, is as follows: EPEVTQTPSHQVTQMGQEVILRCVPISNHLYFYWYRQILGQKVEFLVSFYNNEISEKSEIFDDQFSVERPDGSNFTLKIRSTKLEDSAMYFCASSPVYEQYFGPGTRLTVT.

The J gene is TRBJ2-7, the V gene TRBV23-1, with no clear D. TRBV23-1 is an ORF, and what it does is uncertain. This CDR3 has 11 residues. Trimming took off 2 bases at V and 3 bases at J, with 2 bases between the two ends. This chain's CDR3 is CASSQHYEQYF. The CDR3 DNA sequence: TGCGCCAGCAGTCAACACTACGAGCAGTACTTC.

V and J are TRBV5-1 and TRBJ2-1; D uncertain. The CDR3 totals 14 residues. The V end was cut by 0 bases, the J end by 3 bases, with 7 bases between. The germline V gene encodes CDR1 SGHRS and CDR2 YFSETQ. DNA of the CDR3: TGCGCCAGCAGCTTGGCGAGTCTCTACAATGAGCAGTTCTTC. Its protein product is CASSLASLYNEQFF. Looking up the rest from reference TRBV5-1 and TRBJ2-1 gives the full variable domain: KAGVTQTPRYLIKTRGQQVTLSCSPISGHRSVSWYQQTPGQGLQFLFEYFSETQRNKGNFPGRFSGRQFSNSRSEMNVSTLELGDSALYLCASSLASLYNEQFFGPGTRLTVL.

This clone was seen a few times. The chain recombines TRBV10-2 with TRBJ2-3; the match to TRBD2 covers 9 bases. The V segment lost 1 base and the J segment 7 bases; nucleotides outside the gene matches: 6. CDR1 is WSHSY, CDR2 SAAADI, per germline. This CDR3 has 15 residues. The CDR3 DNA reads as TGCGCCAGCAGTGAGTTAGCGGGGGTCGGGCATACGCAGTATTTT. Translating it yields CASSELAGVGHTQYF.

This clone was seen a few times. CDR3 protein: CASSQAELAGGWDTDTQYF. DNA for the CDR3: TGCGCCAGCAGCCAAGCTGAACTAGCGGGGGGATGGGACACAGATACGCAGTATTTT. The chain combines TRBV4-1 with TRBJ2-3, with 12 bases matching TRBD2. Germline-derived CDR1 and CDR2 are MGHRA and YSYEKL. V trimming: 1 base; J trimming: 2 bases; junction bases outside the gene matches: 10. The CDR3 runs 19 residues.

This clone was detected a few times. The V and J genes are TRBV11-1 and TRBJ2-7, with TRBD1 matching 8 bases. The germline CDR1 and CDR2 sequences are SGHAT and FQDESV (reference sequence). Unmatched junction bases numbered 3, after V lost 2 bases and J lost 3 bases. The CDR3 has 14 residues. CDR3 sequence (DNA): TGTGCCAGCAGCTTATCGGACAGGGACTACGAGCAGTACTTC. Translation: CASSLSDRDYEQYF.

CDR3 sequence: CASAGLRYEQYF. The CDR3 DNA reads TGCGCCAGTGCGGGACTTCGCTACGAGCAGTACTTC. The rearrangement joins TRBV10-2 to TRBJ2-7, with a tentative D call TRBD2 (6 bases). The CDR3 length is 12 residues. Germline V lookup: CDR1 WSHSY, CDR2 SAAADI. Trimming took off 9 bases at V and 3 bases at J, with 12 bases between the two ends.

The gene calls are TRBV10-2 and TRBJ1-2; 7 bases are a match to TRBD1. Germline CDR1 reads WSHSY; CDR2 reads SAAADI. V lost 6 bases and J lost 8; bases outside the gene matches: 12. CDR3 length: 14 residues. DNA of the CDR3: TGCGCCAGCAGGCCCCTCAGGGGGGATATGGGCTACACCTTC. This codes for CASRPLRGDMGYTF.

This chain connects TRBV7-2 to TRBJ2-7; a possible D gene is TRBD1 (5 bases). Per the germline V gene, CDR1 is SGHTA and CDR2 is FQGNSA. Between the trimmed V and J ends, which lost 0 bases and 2 bases, there was a span of 11 bases. The CDR3 sequence is 15 residues long. For the CDR3, the DNA is TGTGCCAGCAGCTTAGCGTCGACAGACCCCTACGAGCAGTACTTC. This sequence encodes CASSLASTDPYEQYF. The whole variable domain, filled in from reference TRBV7-2 and TRBJ2-7, reads GAGVSQSPSNKVTEKGKDVELRCDPISGHTALYWYRQSLGQGLEFLIYFQGNSAPDKSGLPSDRFSAERTGGSVSTLTIQRTQQEDSAVYLCASSLASTDPYEQYFGPGTRLTVT.

The rearrangement uses TRBV6-5 and TRBJ2-7; D perhaps matches TRBD2 (7 bases). Trimming removed 3 bases from V and 5 bases from J, with 20 bases in between. The CDR3 consists of 16 residues. Germline CDR1 is MNHEY and CDR2 is SVGAGI. This CDR3 reads CASSYRFGGGVDEQYF. The DNA for the CDR3 is TGTGCCAGCAGTTATCGTTTTGGCGGGGGCGTCGACGAGCAGTACTTC.

For this clone: This CDR3 fails to terminate in the conserved phenylalanine or tryptophan, so it likely reflects a read error. The chain carries TRBV6-6 and TRBJ2-7; possibly TRBD2 for D (5 bases). Trimming removed 4 bases at V and 7 bases at J, with 8 bases between. The germline CDR1 and CDR2 sequences are MNHNY and SVGAGI (reference sequence). This CDR3 comprises 11 residues. CDR3 nucleotides: TGTGCCAGCAGTTTCGAGCGGGAGCAGTACCTC. It is translated as CASSFEREQYL.